The 23 T cell receptor beta chains reported below all come from one sample, sequenced in a study of T cell responses to AZD1222 COVID-19 vaccine. Assay: immunoSEQ multiplex PCR; the TCRdb copy retains only in-frame clones and omits some. The sample contains tens of thousands of clones, more than 75% of which appear only once. This specimen consisted of peripheral blood, obtained on day 0 of AZD1222 vaccination. Receptors were obtained from an adult in good health.

CDR3 in amino acids: CASSHDRLNRVGYTF. As DNA, the CDR3 is TGTGCCAGCAGCCATGATCGTCTCAACAGGGTTGGCTACACCTTC. The rearrangement joins TRBV3-1 (or the pseudogene TRBV3-2) to TRBJ1-2; possible D gene TRBD1, 6 bases. V lost 3 bases and J 7 bases, leaving 18 bases between the germline ends. The germline CDR1 and CDR2 sequences are LGHDT and YNNKEL (reference sequence). The CDR3 length is 15 residues.

The chain recombines TRBV9 with TRBJ1-2; 10 nucleotides match TRBD1. This CDR3 region has 14 residues. The V and J ends lost 3 bases and 4 bases, in that order; junction bases with no gene match: 3. In germline, CDR1 is SGDLS, CDR2 YYNGEE. CDR3 bases: TGTGCCAGCAGCGCCGGGACAGGGGTCTATGGCTACACCTTC. Its translation: CASSAGTGVYGYTF.

This sequence joins TRBV29-1 and TRBJ1-1, with D unclear. The germline CDR1 and CDR2 sequences are SQVTM and ANQGSEA. The CDR3 spans 13 residues. V was clipped by 5 bases and J by 2 bases, with 12 bases between them. The CDR3 reads CSVRIRINTEAFF. The CDR3 coding sequence is TGCAGCGTTCGTATAAGGATCAACACTGAAGCTTTCTTT.

This clone was seen only a few times. The gene calls are TRBV6-1 and TRBJ2-7; a weak D match, TRBD1 (5 bases). Trimming cost V 2 bases and J 3 bases, with 14 bases left between them. Germline V gene lookup returns CDR1 MNHNS and CDR2 SASEGT. This CDR3 spans 15 amino acids. The CDR3 region is CASSENFSGNYEQYF. CDR3 sequence (DNA): TGTGCCAGCAGTGAAAATTTCTCAGGGAACTACGAGCAGTACTTC.

The rearrangement joins TRBV6-1 to TRBJ1-2, with D maybe TRBD1 (6 bases). Germline V gene lookup returns CDR1 MNHNS and CDR2 SASEGT. This CDR3 spans 15 amino acids. V dropped 3 bases and J dropped 7 bases, with 18 bases sitting between them. CDR3 protein: CASSDGSRDNGGYTF. CDR3 DNA: TGTGCCAGCAGTGACGGTTCCCGGGACAATGGTGGCTACACCTTC.

This clone was recorded only once. The gene calls are TRBV7-2 and TRBJ1-2, with 8 nucleotides matching TRBD1. The length of the CDR3 is 14 residues. Germline V gene data show CDR1 as SGHTA and CDR2 as FQGNSA. Losses at the gene ends were 3 bases for V and 7 bases for J; bases not matched to a gene: 7. DNA of the CDR3: TGTGCCAGCAGCTTGTCCAGGGGGCTCCGTGGCTACACCTTC. Its protein is CASSLSRGLRGYTF.

J is TRBJ1-3 and V is TRBV6-5; D gene uncertain. Germline-derived CDR1 and CDR2 are MNHEY and SVGAGI. Between the trimmed V and J ends, which lost 0 bases and 2 bases, there was a span of 11 bases. The CDR3 has 16 amino acids. In DNA form, the CDR3 reads TGTGCCAGCAGTTACTCGAAAGTGGGAGCTGGAAACACCATATATTTT. Translating gives CASSYSKVGAGNTIYF.

The rearrangement links TRBV18 to TRBJ1-5; D remains ambiguous. The CDR3 runs to 14 residues. Germline CDR1 and CDR2: KGHSH and LQKENI. Trimming removed 5 bases from V and 1 base from J, with 9 bases in between. The CDR3 is CASSALGSNQPQHF. The CDR3 DNA is TGTGCCAGCTCAGCTCTAGGGAGCAATCAGCCCCAGCATTTT.

The chain carries TRBV7-8 and TRBJ2-5, with TRBD1 identical over 9 bases. Germline CDR1 reads SGHVS; CDR2 reads FQNEAQ. After removal of 1 base from V and 3 bases from J, the junction contained 3 bases not matched to a gene. CDR3 size: 15 residues. The CDR3 nucleotides are TGTGCCAGCAGCTTAGTGGGGACAGGGAAAGAGACCCAGTACTTC. It specifies CASSLVGTGKETQYF.

The CDR3 spells CASSSNDRVGAFF. DNA of the CDR3: TGTGCCAGCAGCTCCAATGACAGGGTCGGAGCTTTCTTT. The chain joins TRBV7-2 to TRBJ1-1; 7 bases agree with TRBD1. Germline loops: CDR1 SGHTA, CDR2 FQGNSA. Trimming at V came to 4 bases and at J to 10 bases, leaving 9 bases not matched to a gene. The CDR3 is 13 amino acids.

This sequence joins TRBV7-6 and TRBJ2-5; weak D call: TRBD1 (5 bases). V was shortened by 1 base and J by 7 bases, with 13 bases between the two germline ends. The germline V gene has CDR1 SGHVS and CDR2 FNYEAQ. This CDR3 region has 14 residues. CDR3 sequence reads: CASSLESLQATQYF. The CDR3 bases are TGTGCCAGCAGCTTAGAATCGTTACAGGCGACCCAGTACTTC.

The chain couples TRBV18 to TRBJ2-7; D perhaps matches TRBD1 (5 bases). The CDR3 sequence is 12 residues long. V gave up 1 base and J gave up 7 bases, with 8 bases separating them. CDR1 is KGHSH, CDR2 LQKENI, per germline. CDR3 sequence reads: CASSPLQGEQYF. CDR3 nucleotides: TGTGCCAGCTCACCACTGCAGGGAGAGCAGTACTTC.

The chain is built from TRBV10-3 and TRBJ2-2; TRBD1 is a possible D gene (6 bases). The germline gives CDR1 ENHRY, CDR2 SYGVKD. The CDR3 has 14 residues. Trimming took 2 bases from V and 5 from J, leaving 9 bases between them. CDR3 nucleotide sequence: TGTGCCATCAGTGAGGGGGGCCGAACCGGGGAGCTGTTTTTT. Its translation: CAISEGGRTGELFF.

The V and J genes are TRBV6-5 and TRBJ2-7, with D perhaps TRBD1 or TRBD2 (5 bases each). From germline, CDR1 is MNHEY and CDR2 SVGAGI. Trimming shortened V by 5 bases and J by 5 bases, and 13 bases separated the two germline ends. CDR3 length: 13 residues. CDR3 residues: CASSPGTGHEQYF. The CDR3, as DNA: TGTGCCAGCAGTCCAGGGACCGGACACGAGCAGTACTTC.

The rearrangement uses TRBV5-1 and TRBJ2-3, with D maybe TRBD1 (5 bases). The V end was cut by 1 base, the J end by 4 bases, with 7 bases between. The CDR3 is 13 amino acids. The germline V gene encodes CDR1 SGHRS and CDR2 YFSETQ. DNA of the CDR3: TGCGCCAGCAGCTTGTGGGGCCCAGATACGCAGTATTTT. It yields the protein CASSLWGPDTQYF.

The CDR3 DNA follows: TGTGCCAGCAGTTTAACCGGGGGGACTCAGTACTTC. Translated: CASSLTGGTQYF. The chain carries TRBV12-3 or TRBV12-4 and TRBJ2-7; 7 bases are shared with TRBD2. J lost 10 bases, V lost 2 bases, and 5 bases had no gene match. CDR3 length: 12 residues.

The V gene is TRBV7-9, the J gene TRBJ1-3; D might be TRBD1 (6 bases). This CDR3 comprises 16 residues. Trimming pared 5 bases from V and 4 bases from J, leaving 18 bases between. Per the germline V gene, CDR1 is SEHNR and CDR2 is FQNEAQ (reference sequence). DNA for the CDR3: TGTGCCAGCAGCCGCCAGACATACAGGGAGGGAAACACCATATATTTT. Translation gives CASSRQTYREGNTIYF.

The V call is TRBV29-1, the J call TRBJ1-2; D may be TRBD1 (5 bases). CDR3 size: 15 residues. V lost 6 bases, J lost 4 bases, and 21 bases lay in between. Germline V gives CDR1 SQVTM, CDR2 ANQGSEA. CDR3 coding DNA: TGCAGCGTCCCCACCCTCGGGGGGGGTTTCTATGGCTACACCTTC. Protein sequence: CSVPTLGGGFYGYTF.

The chain carries TRBV28 and TRBJ1-5, with D unclear. The germline V gene encodes CDR1 MDHEN and CDR2 SYDVKM. The CDR3 is 13 amino acids. The V gene lost 4 bases and the J gene lost 5 bases, with 9 bases spanning the gap. The CDR3 is CASSYGIYQPQHF. As DNA, the CDR3 is TGTGCCAGCAGTTATGGGATCTATCAGCCCCAGCATTTT.

This clone appeared a single time. The chain links TRBV18 to TRBJ1-3; 7 bases are a match to TRBD1. CDR1 is KGHSH and CDR2 is LQKENI in the germline V gene. The CDR3 spans 16 residues. The V segment lost 2 bases and the J segment 4 bases; nucleotides outside the gene matches: 8. The chain's CDR3 is CASSPSTGEPGNTIYF. The CDR3 coding sequence is TGTGCCAGCTCACCATCCACAGGGGAACCAGGAAACACCATATATTTT.

This chain joins TRBV7-3 and TRBJ1-6; D is unclear. Trimming removed 2 bases at V and 8 bases at J, with 7 bases between. The CDR3 has 13 amino acids. CDR1 SGHTA and CDR2 FQGTGA come from the germline V gene. CDR3 protein: CASSLYTDSPLHF. CDR3 sequence (DNA): TGTGCCAGCAGCTTATATACTGATTCACCCCTCCACTTT. Full variable domain (rest looked up from reference TRBV7-3 and TRBJ1-6): GAGVSQTPSNKVTEKGKYVELRCDPISGHTALYWYRQSLGQGPEFLIYFQGTGAADDSGLPNDRFFAVRPEGSVSTLKIQRTERGDSAVYLCASSLYTDSPLHFGNGTRLTVT.

This clone was seen a single time. The gene calls are TRBV27 and TRBJ1-5, with 7 bases identical to TRBD1. This CDR3 spans 15 amino acids. Germline assignment: CDR1 MNHEY and CDR2 SMNVEV (reference sequence). J gave up 9 bases and V 6 bases, and 14 bases lay outside the gene matches. CDR3 sequence (DNA): TGTGCCAGCAGCTTCGGACAGGACTCGAAGGGGCCCCAGCATTTT. Its protein product is CASSFGQDSKGPQHF.

The gene calls are TRBV19 and TRBJ1-3; D is unresolved. Trimming took off 1 base at V and 4 bases at J, with 8 bases between the two ends. From germline, CDR1 is LNHDA and CDR2 SQIVND (reference sequence). The CDR3 extends over 14 amino acids. CDR3 in DNA: TGTGCCAGTAGTATAGCAGGAAGAGGAAACACCATATATTTT. Translated, it gives CASSIAGRGNTIYF.